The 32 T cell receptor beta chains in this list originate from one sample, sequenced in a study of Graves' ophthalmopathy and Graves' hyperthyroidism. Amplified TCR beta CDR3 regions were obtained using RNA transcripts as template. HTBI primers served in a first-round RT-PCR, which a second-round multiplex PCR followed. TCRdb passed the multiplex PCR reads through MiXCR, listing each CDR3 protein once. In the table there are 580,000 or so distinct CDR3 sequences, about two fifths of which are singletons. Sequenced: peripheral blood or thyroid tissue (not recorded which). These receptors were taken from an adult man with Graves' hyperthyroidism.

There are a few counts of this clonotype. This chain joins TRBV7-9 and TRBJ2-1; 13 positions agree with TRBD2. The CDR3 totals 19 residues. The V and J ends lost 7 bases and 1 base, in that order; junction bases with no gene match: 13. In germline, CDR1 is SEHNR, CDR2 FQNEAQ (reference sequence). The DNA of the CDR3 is TGTGCCAGCACAGTATCGACTAGCGGGGGGCCCAGATCCTACAATGAGCAGTTCTTC. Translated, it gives CASTVSTSGGPRSYNEQFF.

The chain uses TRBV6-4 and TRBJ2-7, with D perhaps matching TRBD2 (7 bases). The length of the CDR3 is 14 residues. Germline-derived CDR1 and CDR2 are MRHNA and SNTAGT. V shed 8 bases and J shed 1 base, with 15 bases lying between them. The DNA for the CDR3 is TGTGCCAGCTATGGGACTACAGGGTCCTACGAGCAGTACTTC. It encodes CASYGTTGSYEQYF.

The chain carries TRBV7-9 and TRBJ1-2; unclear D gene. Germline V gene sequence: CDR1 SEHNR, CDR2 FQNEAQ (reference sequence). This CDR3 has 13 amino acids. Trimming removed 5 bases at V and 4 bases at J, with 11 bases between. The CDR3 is CASSAEVLYGYTF. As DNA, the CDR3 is TGTGCCAGCAGCGCAGAGGTGCTCTATGGCTACACCTTC.

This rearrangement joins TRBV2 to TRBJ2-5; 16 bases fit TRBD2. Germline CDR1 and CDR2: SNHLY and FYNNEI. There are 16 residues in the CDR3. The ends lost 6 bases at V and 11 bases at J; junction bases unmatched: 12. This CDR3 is CASSTGTSGRGNEQYF. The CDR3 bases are TGTGCCAGCAGCACCGGGACTAGCGGGAGGGGGAATGAGCAGTACTTC. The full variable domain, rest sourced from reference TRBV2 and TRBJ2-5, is EPEVTQTPSHQVTQMGQEVILRCVPISNHLYFYWYRQILGQKVEFLVSFYNNEISEKSEIFDDQFSVERPDGSNFTLKIRSTKLEDSAMYFCASSTGTSGRGNEQYFGPGTRLLVL.

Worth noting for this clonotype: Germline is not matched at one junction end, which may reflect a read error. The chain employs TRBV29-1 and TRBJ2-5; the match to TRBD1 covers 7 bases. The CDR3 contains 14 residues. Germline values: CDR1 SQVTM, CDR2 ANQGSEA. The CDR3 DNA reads TGCAGCGTAGAAGGGGGCCACGTCGGAGAGACCCAGTACTTC. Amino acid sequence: CSVEGGHVGETQYF.

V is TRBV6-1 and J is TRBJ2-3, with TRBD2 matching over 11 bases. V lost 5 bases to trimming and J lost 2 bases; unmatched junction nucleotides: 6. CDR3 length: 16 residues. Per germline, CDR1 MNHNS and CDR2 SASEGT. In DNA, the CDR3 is TGTGCCAGCAGTTACTCGGGACTAGCGGACACAGATACGCAGTATTTT. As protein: CASSYSGLADTDTQYF.

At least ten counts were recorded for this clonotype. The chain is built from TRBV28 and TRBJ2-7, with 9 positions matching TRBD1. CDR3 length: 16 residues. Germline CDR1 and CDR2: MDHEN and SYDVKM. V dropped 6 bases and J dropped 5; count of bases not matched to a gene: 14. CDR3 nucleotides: TGTGCCAGCAGCACATCCAAGACAGGGGGTGTCCACGAGCAGTACTTC. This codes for CASSTSKTGGVHEQYF. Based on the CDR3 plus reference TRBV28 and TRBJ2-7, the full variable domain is DVKVTQSSRYLVKRTGEKVFLECVQDMDHENMFWYRQDPGLGLRLIYFSYDVKMKEKGDIPEGYSVSREKKERFSLILESASTNQTSMYLCASSTSKTGGVHEQYFGPGTRLTVT.

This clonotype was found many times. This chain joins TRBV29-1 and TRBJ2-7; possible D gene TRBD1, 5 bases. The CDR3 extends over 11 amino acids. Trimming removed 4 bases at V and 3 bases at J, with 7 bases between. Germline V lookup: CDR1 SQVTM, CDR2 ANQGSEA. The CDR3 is CSVATGYEQYF. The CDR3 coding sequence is TGCAGCGTTGCCACAGGCTACGAGCAGTACTTC.

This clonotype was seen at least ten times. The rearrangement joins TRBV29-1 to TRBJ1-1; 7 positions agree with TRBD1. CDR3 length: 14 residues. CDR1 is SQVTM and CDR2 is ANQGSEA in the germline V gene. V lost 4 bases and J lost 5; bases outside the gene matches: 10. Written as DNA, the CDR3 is TGCAGCGTTGGGCAACAGGGGTGGGGGACTGAAGCTTTCTTT. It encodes CSVGQQGWGTEAFF.

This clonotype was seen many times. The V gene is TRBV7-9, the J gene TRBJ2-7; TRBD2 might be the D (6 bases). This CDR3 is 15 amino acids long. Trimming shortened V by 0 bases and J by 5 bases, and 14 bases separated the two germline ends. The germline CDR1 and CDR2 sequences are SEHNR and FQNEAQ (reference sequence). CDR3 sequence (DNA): TGTGCCAGCAGCTTAGCGCGGGGCATCCCCCACGAGCAGTACTTC. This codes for CASSLARGIPHEQYF.

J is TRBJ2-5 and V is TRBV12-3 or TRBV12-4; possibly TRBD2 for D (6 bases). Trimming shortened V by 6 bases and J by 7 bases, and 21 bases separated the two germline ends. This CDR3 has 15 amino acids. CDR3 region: CASRQGIGGDGTQYF. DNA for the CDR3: TGTGCCAGCAGGCAGGGTATTGGCGGGGATGGGACCCAGTACTTC.

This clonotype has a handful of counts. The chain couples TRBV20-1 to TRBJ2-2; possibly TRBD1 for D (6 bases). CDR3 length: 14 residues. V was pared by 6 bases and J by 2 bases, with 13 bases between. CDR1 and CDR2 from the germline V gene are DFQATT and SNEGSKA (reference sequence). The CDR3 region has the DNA TGCAGTGCCCTAGGGGGTCAAAACACCGGGGAGCTGTTTTTT. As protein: CSALGGQNTGELFF.

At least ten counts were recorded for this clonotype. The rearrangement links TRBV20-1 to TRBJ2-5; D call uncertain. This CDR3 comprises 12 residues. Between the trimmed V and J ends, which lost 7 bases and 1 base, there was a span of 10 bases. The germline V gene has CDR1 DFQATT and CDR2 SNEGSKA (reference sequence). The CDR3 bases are TGCAGTGTTGGAGATCTCCAAGAGACCCAGTACTTC. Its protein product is CSVGDLQETQYF.

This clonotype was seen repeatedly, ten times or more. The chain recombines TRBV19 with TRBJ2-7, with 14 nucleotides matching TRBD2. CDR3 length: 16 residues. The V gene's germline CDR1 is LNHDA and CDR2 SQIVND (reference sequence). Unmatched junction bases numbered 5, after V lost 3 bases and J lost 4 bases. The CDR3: CASSISGTSGGYEQYF. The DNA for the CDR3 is TGTGCCAGTAGTATTTCCGGGACTAGCGGGGGTTACGAGCAGTACTTC.

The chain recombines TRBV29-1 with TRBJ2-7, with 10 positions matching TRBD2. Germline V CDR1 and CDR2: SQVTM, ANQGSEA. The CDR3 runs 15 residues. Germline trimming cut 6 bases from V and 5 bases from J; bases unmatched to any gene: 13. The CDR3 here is CSVHLLAGREDEQYF. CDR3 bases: TGCAGCGTGCACTTACTAGCGGGGCGAGAGGACGAGCAGTACTTC.

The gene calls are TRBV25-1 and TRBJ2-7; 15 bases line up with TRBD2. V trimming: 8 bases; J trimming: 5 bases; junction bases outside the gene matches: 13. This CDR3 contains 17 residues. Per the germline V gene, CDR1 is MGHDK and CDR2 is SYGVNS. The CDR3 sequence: CASFKAGTSGRLNEQYF. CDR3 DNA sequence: TGTGCCAGCTTTAAAGCCGGGACTAGCGGGAGGCTCAACGAGCAGTACTTC.

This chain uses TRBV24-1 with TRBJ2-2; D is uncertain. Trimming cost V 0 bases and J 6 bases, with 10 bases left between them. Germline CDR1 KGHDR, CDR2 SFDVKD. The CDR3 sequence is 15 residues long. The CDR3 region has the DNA TGTGCCACCAGTGATTTGAGCGTTGGGTCCGGGGAGCTGTTTTTT. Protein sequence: CATSDLSVGSGELFF.

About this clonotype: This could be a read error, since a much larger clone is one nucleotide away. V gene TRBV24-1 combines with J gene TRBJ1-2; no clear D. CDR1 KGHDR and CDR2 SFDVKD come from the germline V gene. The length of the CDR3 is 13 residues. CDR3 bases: TGTGGCACCAGTAGACGAGCTAACTATGGCTACACCTTC. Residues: CGTSRRANYGYTF.

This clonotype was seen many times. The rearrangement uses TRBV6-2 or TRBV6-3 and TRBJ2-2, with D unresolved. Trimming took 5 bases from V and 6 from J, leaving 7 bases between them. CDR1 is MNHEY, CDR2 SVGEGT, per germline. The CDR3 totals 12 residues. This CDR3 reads CASSQASGELFF. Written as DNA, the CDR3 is TGTGCCAGCAGTCAAGCATCCGGGGAGCTGTTTTTT.

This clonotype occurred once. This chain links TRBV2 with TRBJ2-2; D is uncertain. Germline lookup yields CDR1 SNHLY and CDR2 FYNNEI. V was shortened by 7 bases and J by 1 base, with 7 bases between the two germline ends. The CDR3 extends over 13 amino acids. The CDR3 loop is CASNMLNTGELFF. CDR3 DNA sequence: TGTGCCAGCAACATGCTGAACACCGGGGAGCTGTTTTTT.

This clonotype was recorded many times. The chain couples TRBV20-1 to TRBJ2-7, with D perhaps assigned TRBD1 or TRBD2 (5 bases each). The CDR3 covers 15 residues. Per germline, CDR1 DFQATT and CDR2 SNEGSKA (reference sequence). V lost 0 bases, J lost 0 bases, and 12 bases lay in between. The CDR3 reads CSARDGTYSSYEQYF. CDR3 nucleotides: TGCAGTGCTAGAGACGGGACCTATAGCTCCTACGAGCAGTACTTC.

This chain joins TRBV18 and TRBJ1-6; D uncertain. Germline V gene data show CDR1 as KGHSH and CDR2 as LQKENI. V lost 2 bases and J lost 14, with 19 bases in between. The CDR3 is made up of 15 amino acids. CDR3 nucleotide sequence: TGTGCCAGCTCACCAGCAGGAGGGCTGGGTTCTGCCCTCCACTTT. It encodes CASSPAGGLGSALHF.

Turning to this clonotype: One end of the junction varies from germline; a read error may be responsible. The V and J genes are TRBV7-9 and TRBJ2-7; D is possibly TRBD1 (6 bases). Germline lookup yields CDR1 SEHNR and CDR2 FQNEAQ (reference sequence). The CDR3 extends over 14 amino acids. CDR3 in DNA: TGTGCCAGCACCTTTCGCCAGGGGTCCAACGAGCAGTATTTC. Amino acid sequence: CASTFRQGSNEQYF.

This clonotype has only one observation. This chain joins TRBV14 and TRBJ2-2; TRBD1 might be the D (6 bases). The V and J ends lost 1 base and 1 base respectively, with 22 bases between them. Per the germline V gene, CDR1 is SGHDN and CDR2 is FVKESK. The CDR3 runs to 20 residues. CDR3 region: CASSQGARFTGLENTGELFF. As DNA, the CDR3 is TGTGCCAGCAGCCAAGGGGCACGCTTTACAGGGTTGGAGAACACCGGGGAGCTGTTTTTT.

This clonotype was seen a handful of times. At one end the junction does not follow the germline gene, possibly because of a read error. CDR3 amino acids: CASSPRRTGEGHQPQHF. The CDR3 DNA follows: TGTGCCAGCTCACCACGTAGGACAGGGGAGGGACATCAGCCCCAGCATTTT. The gene calls are TRBV10-1 and TRBJ1-5; 9 bases map to TRBD1. Germline CDR1 reads WNHNN; CDR2 reads SYGVQD (reference sequence). The CDR3 consists of 17 residues.

DNA of the CDR3: TGTGCCAGCAGTGTAGGCAGGAACCGAGAGACCCAGTACTTC. Translated: CASSVGRNRETQYF. The chain links TRBV2 to TRBJ2-5; no reliable D call. V lost 4 bases and J lost 4, with 13 bases in between. The germline V gene encodes CDR1 SNHLY and CDR2 FYNNEI. This CDR3 is built from 14 residues.

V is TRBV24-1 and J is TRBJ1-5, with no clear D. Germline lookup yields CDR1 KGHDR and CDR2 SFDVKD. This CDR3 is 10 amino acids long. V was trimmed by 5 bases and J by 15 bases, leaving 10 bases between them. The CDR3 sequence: CATSAPGLHF. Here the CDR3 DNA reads TGTGCCACCAGTGCCCCCGGACTGCATTTT.

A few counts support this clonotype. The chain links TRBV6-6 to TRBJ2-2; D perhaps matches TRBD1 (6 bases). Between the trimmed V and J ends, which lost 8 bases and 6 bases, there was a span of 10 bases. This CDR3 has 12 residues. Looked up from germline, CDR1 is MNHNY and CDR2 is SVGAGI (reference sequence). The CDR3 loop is CASSRGSGELFF. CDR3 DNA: TGTGCCAGCTCGAGGGGGTCCGGGGAGCTGTTTTTT.

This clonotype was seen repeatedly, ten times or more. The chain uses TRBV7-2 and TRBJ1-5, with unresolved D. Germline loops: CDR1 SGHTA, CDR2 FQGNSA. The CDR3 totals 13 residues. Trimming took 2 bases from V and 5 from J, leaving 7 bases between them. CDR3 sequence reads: CASSLKSDQPQHF. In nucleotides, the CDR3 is TGTGCCAGCAGCTTAAAATCCGATCAGCCCCAGCATTTT.

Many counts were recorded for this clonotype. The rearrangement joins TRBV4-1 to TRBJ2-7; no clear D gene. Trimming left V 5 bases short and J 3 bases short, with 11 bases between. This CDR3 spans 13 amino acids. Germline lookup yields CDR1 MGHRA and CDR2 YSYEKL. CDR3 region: CASSYQQNYEQYF. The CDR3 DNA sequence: TGCGCCAGCAGCTACCAACAGAACTACGAGCAGTACTTC.

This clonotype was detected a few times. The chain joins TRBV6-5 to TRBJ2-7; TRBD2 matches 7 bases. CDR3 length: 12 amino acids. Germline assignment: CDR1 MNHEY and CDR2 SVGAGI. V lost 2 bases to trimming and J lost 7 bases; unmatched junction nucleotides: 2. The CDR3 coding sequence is TGTGCCAGCAGTTACGGGGGGGGAGAGCAGTACTTC. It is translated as CASSYGGGEQYF.

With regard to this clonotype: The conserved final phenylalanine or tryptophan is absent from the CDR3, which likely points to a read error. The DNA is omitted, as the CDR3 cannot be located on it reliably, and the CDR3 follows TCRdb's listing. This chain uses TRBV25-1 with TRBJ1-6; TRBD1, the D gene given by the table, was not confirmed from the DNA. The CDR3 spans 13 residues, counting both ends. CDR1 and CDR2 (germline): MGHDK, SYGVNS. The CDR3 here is CASSFDSNSPLRS.